The 25 T cell receptor beta chains given below trace back to one sample, sequenced in a study of blood T cell repertoires in COVID-19. The protocol was immunoSEQ multiplex PCR, while the TCRdb copy is restricted to in-frame clones and leaves out a portion. Of hundreds of thousands of clones listed, about 86% were seen once; the top ten hold around 3%. Sequencing used PBMCs or T cells enriched from blood (not recorded which). These receptors all stem from a woman in her thirties or forties with acute COVID-19.

V is TRBV6-1 and J is TRBJ2-7, with TRBD2 matching over 10 bases. The V gene's germline CDR1 is MNHNS and CDR2 SASEGT. This CDR3 region has 17 residues. Germline trimming cut 1 base from V and 0 bases from J; bases unmatched to any gene: 6. In nucleotides, the CDR3 is TGTGCCAGCAGTGAAGGTAGCGGGAGGTTTTTCTCCTACGAGCAGTACTTC. Encoded protein: CASSEGSGRFFSYEQYF.

The chain employs TRBV5-8 and TRBJ2-3; 15 bases line up with TRBD2. There are 19 residues in the CDR3. Trimming at V came to 2 bases and at J to 4 bases, leaving 11 bases not matched to a gene. The V gene's germline CDR1 is SGHTS and CDR2 YDEGEE. The CDR3 bases are TGTGCCAGCAGCTTACCCAAGGGGACTAGCGGGAGGCTCGCAGATACGCAGTATTTT. Encoded protein: CASSLPKGTSGRLADTQYF.

This chain joins TRBV7-2 and TRBJ1-2; TRBD1 is a possible D gene (5 bases). Deletions cut 1 base from V and 7 bases from J, with 13 bases between. The CDR3 loop spans 14 amino acids. CDR1 is SGHTA, CDR2 FQGNSA, per germline. CDR3 residues: CASSLDSPGIGYTF. For the CDR3, the DNA is TGTGCCAGCAGCTTAGATAGCCCAGGGATTGGCTACACCTTC.

The rearrangement joins TRBV12-3 or TRBV12-4 to TRBJ1-1, with TRBD1 identical over 8 bases. Trimming took 3 bases from V and 4 from J; bases not matched to a gene: 1. This CDR3 has 13 amino acids. CDR3 bases: TGTGCCAGCAGTTTCGGACAGGGCACTGAAGCTTTCTTT. Protein sequence: CASSFGQGTEAFF.

This chain uses TRBV15 with TRBJ1-5; weak D call: TRBD1 (6 bases). V was trimmed by 0 bases and J by 6 bases, leaving 15 bases between them. Germline CDR1 reads LNHNV; CDR2 reads YYDKDF (reference sequence). The CDR3 has 16 amino acids. CDR3 DNA: TGTGCCACCAGCAGAGATACGGAAATAGGGGGTCAGCCCCAGCATTTT. This sequence encodes CATSRDTEIGGQPQHF.

The chain joins TRBV4-1 to TRBJ2-1; TRBD1 is a possible D gene (5 bases). This CDR3 is built from 16 residues. Germline lookup yields CDR1 MGHRA and CDR2 YSYEKL. Trimming stripped 0 bases from V and 3 bases from J, with 12 bases between. The CDR3 spells CASSQDWGARYNEQFF. The CDR3 nucleotides read TGCGCCAGCAGCCAAGATTGGGGCGCACGCTACAATGAGCAGTTCTTC.

The chain combines TRBV7-8 with TRBJ2-7; possible D gene TRBD1, 6 bases. Germline CDR1 reads SGHVS; CDR2 reads FQNEAQ. V lost 3 bases, J lost 1 base, and 13 bases lay in between. The CDR3 has 15 residues. The CDR3 reads CASSFEDSLSYEQYF. The DNA for the CDR3 is TGTGCCAGCAGCTTCGAGGACAGCCTTTCCTACGAGCAGTACTTC.

The J gene is TRBJ2-1, the V gene TRBV3-1 (or the pseudogene TRBV3-2), with TRBD2 matching over 10 bases. The CDR3 sequence is 15 residues long. V trimming: 4 bases; J trimming: 2 bases; junction bases outside the gene matches: 2. Germline V gene lookup returns CDR1 LGHDT and CDR2 YNNKEL (reference sequence). CDR3 loop: CASSLAGGTYNEQFF. For the CDR3, the DNA is TGTGCCAGCAGCCTAGCGGGAGGTACCTACAATGAGCAGTTCTTC.

The chain joins TRBV6-5 to TRBJ1-5, with D uncertain. The V end lost 6 bases, the J end lost 4 bases, and 13 bases lay between the germline ends. This CDR3 has 14 residues. The germline gives CDR1 MNHEY, CDR2 SVGAGI. The CDR3 nucleotides are TGTGCCAGCAGAACAGTAGAAAATAATCAGCCCCAGCATTTT. This codes for CASRTVENNQPQHF.

The CDR3 DNA is TGTGCCAGCAGGCAGGGGGCGGGCGTATATGGCTACACCTTC. Protein product: CASRQGAGVYGYTF. The chain links TRBV28 to TRBJ1-2, with TRBD1 matching 8 bases. Germline assignment: CDR1 MDHEN and CDR2 SYDVKM. The CDR3 contains 14 residues. The J segment lost 5 bases and the V segment lost 6 bases, leaving 8 bases of the junction unmatched.

The chain combines TRBV2 with TRBJ2-3; D gene unclear. The CDR3 runs to 15 residues. The germline gives CDR1 SNHLY, CDR2 FYNNEI. V was trimmed by 6 bases and J by 2 bases, leaving 15 bases between them. The CDR3 DNA is TGTGCCAGCAGGGAGAAAGGCTACGACACAGATACGCAGTATTTT. Protein sequence: CASREKGYDTDTQYF.

V usage is TRBV10-1 and J usage is TRBJ1-6; 7 nucleotides align to TRBD1. V dropped 6 bases and J dropped 7; count of bases not matched to a gene: 6. Germline CDR1 is WNHNN and CDR2 is SYGVQD (reference sequence). The CDR3 covers 14 residues. The CDR3 loop is CASRGQSKNSPLHF. The CDR3 nucleotides read TGCGCCAGCAGGGGACAGTCCAAAAATTCACCCCTCCACTTT.

This clone was observed a single time. CDR3 protein: CASSLELAGVYEQYF. CDR3 nucleotides: TGTGCCAGCAGCTTGGAACTAGCGGGAGTCTACGAGCAGTACTTC. The V and J genes are TRBV5-4 and TRBJ2-7; 11 bases align to TRBD2. V gave up 0 bases and J gave up 3 bases; unmatched junction bases: 2. This CDR3 has 15 residues. Germline V gene lookup returns CDR1 SGHNT and CDR2 YYREEE (reference sequence).

This sequence joins TRBV19 and TRBJ2-7; 7 bases map to TRBD2. The CDR3 runs to 14 residues. V shed 4 bases and J 7 bases; nucleotides not matched to a gene: 10. Germline CDR1 and CDR2: LNHDA and SQIVND (reference sequence). The CDR3: CASSTTSELLEQYF. DNA for the CDR3: TGTGCCAGTAGTACAACTAGCGAACTTTTGGAGCAGTACTTC.

This clone was counted between two and nine times. The rearrangement joins TRBV3-1 (or the pseudogene TRBV3-2) to TRBJ1-2; D unclear. V lost 4 bases to trimming and J lost 0 bases, with 12 bases between them. CDR1 and CDR2 (germline): LGHDT, YNNKEL (reference sequence). CDR3 length equals 15 residues. In DNA form, the CDR3 reads TGTGCCAGCAGCCGAGGGTCTCAAGCTAACTATGGCTACACCTTC. Protein sequence: CASSRGSQANYGYTF.

The chain carries TRBV10-2 and TRBJ2-1, with a possible D match to TRBD2 (5 bases). The CDR3 runs to 14 residues. From germline, CDR1 is WSHSY and CDR2 SAAADI. V was clipped by 0 bases and J by 8 bases, with 11 bases between them. The CDR3 DNA sequence: TGCGCCAGCAGTGAGTCGGGCGGGTTTGATGAGCAGTTCTTC. Protein sequence: CASSESGGFDEQFF.

This chain uses TRBV2 with TRBJ1-1; D ambiguous. Germline lookup yields CDR1 SNHLY and CDR2 FYNNEI. The CDR3 has 13 residues. V was shortened by 8 bases and J by 3 bases, with 13 bases between the two germline ends. The CDR3 loop is CASFPRRDTEAFF. The CDR3 DNA reads as TGTGCCAGCTTCCCTAGGAGGGACACTGAAGCTTTCTTT.

This clone was recorded at least ten times. The chain joins TRBV7-9 to TRBJ1-2; 8 nucleotides match TRBD1. V was clipped by 5 bases and J by 3 bases; unmatched bases: 8. Germline CDR1 reads SEHNR; CDR2 reads FQNEAQ (reference sequence). CDR3 size: 15 residues. CDR3 nucleotides: TGTGCCAGCAGCACAGCGGACAGGGCTGACTATGGCTACACCTTC. It encodes CASSTADRADYGYTF.

V and J are TRBV5-4 and TRBJ2-2; 9 bases are a match to TRBD2. The CDR3 spans 16 residues. Per the germline V gene, CDR1 is SGHNT and CDR2 is YYREEE (reference sequence). V lost 4 bases to trimming and J lost 3 bases; unmatched junction nucleotides: 7. CDR3 residues: CASSREAGGDTGELFF. In nucleotides, the CDR3 is TGTGCCAGCAGCCGCGAGGCGGGAGGGGACACCGGGGAGCTGTTTTTT.

The chain combines TRBV6-5 with TRBJ2-5, with TRBD2 matching over 11 bases. The germline CDR1 and CDR2 sequences are MNHEY and SVGAGI. The V gene end was trimmed by 4 bases and the J gene end by 5 bases; junction bases not matched to a gene: 9. This CDR3 is built from 16 residues. This CDR3 reads CASSWSRLAGRETQYF. The CDR3 nucleotides are TGTGCCAGCAGTTGGTCGAGACTAGCGGGGAGGGAGACCCAGTACTTC.

The V gene is TRBV7-9, the J gene TRBJ2-3; maybe TRBD2 (6 bases). V lost 5 bases, J lost 6 bases, and 27 bases lay in between. The germline CDR1 and CDR2 sequences are SEHNR and FQNEAQ (reference sequence). The CDR3 sequence is 18 residues long. The CDR3 coding sequence is TGTGCCAGCAGCCCCCTACTGGCCGTCGGGAGACTTGTCGATACGCAGTATTTT. This sequence encodes CASSPLLAVGRLVDTQYF.

The chain recombines TRBV7-2 with TRBJ2-3, with 15 bases identical to TRBD2. The V gene's germline CDR1 is SGHTA and CDR2 FQGNSA. Trimming took 8 bases from V and 1 from J; bases not matched to a gene: 1. The CDR3 extends over 15 amino acids. The CDR3: CASGLAGGRTDTQYF. In DNA form, the CDR3 reads TGTGCCAGCGGACTAGCGGGAGGGCGCACAGATACGCAGTATTTT.

This chain uses TRBV5-1 with TRBJ2-1, with D maybe TRBD2 (5 bases). V lost 0 bases to trimming and J lost 7 bases, with 14 bases between them. The CDR3 consists of 15 residues. Germline V gives CDR1 SGHRS, CDR2 YFSETQ. CDR3 in amino acids: CASSLDSRGGNEQFF. CDR3 bases: TGCGCCAGCAGCTTGGATAGCAGAGGAGGTAATGAGCAGTTCTTC. Complete variable domain (other parts from reference TRBV5-1 and TRBJ2-1): KAGVTQTPRYLIKTRGQQVTLSCSPISGHRSVSWYQQTPGQGLQFLFEYFSETQRNKGNFPGRFSGRQFSNSRSEMNVSTLELGDSALYLCASSLDSRGGNEQFFGPGTRLTVL.

V gene TRBV19 combines with J gene TRBJ2-2; 11 bases align to TRBD2. Germline CDR1 is LNHDA and CDR2 is SQIVND (reference sequence). The CDR3 extends over 21 amino acids. V gave up 2 bases and J gave up 5 bases; unmatched junction bases: 19. The CDR3 DNA sequence: TGTGCCAGTAGTATAACGAGGGTGACTAGCGGGAAAAAGGGTGGGACCGGGGAGCTGTTTTTT. This sequence encodes CASSITRVTSGKKGGTGELFF.

This clone was detected a few times. This sequence joins TRBV19 and TRBJ2-5; 11 bases fit TRBD2. V shed 3 bases, J shed 5 bases, and the junction held 8 bases outside the gene matches. This CDR3 has 16 residues. Germline V gives CDR1 LNHDA, CDR2 SQIVND (reference sequence). The DNA for the CDR3 is TGTGCCAGTAGTATCGGTAGCGGGGGGGCCGGGGAGACCCAGTACTTC. This codes for CASSIGSGGAGETQYF.